Sequencing of this T cell receptor beta chain was carried out in a study of blood T cell repertoires in COVID-19. CDR3 size: 14 residues. V trimming: 4 bases; J trimming: 7 bases; junction bases outside the gene matches: 6. Germline V gene sequence: CDR1 SGDLS, CDR2 YYNGEE. Seattle's enrolled individuals joined amid active infection and were then monitored longitudinally. Authors' processing steps: Cell counts per sample came from amplifying reference gene primers. Some clones are missing from TCRdb's copy, which holds only in-frame ones; the method was immunoSEQ multiplex PCR. The V and J calls and clone size are taken from that table; D and trimming were inferred from the DNA. The sample consists of approximately 350,000 clones, around nine tenths of them appearing once.

The receptor was isolated from an older woman with COVID-19, enrolled during active disease. The chain joins TRBV9 to TRBJ2-2, with TRBD1 matching 8 bases. Sequencing used peripheral blood. The CDR3 reads CASSSRGQGGELFF. The CDR3 region has the DNA TGTGCCAGCAGCTCCAGGGGGCAGGGCGGGGAGCTGTTTTTT.